The 27 T cell receptor beta chains below come from one sample, sequenced in a study of shared T cell receptors in the human thymus. Data came from immunoSEQ multiplex PCR; TCRdb stores just in-frame clones and leaves some out. The sample has 650,000 to 950,000 clones, 70% to 90% seen once. This sample also belongs to another study, concerning human thymus T cells.

Sequenced: thymocytes. The receptors shown here come from a girl in the first two years of life with a congenital heart defect.

DNA of the CDR3: TGTGCCAGCAGCCGTCGTCCGGGACAGGGGGCCTACAATGAGCAGTTCTTC. It encodes CASSRRPGQGAYNEQFF. The V and J genes are TRBV11-2 and TRBJ2-1, with TRBD1 identical over 11 bases. The CDR3 loop spans 17 amino acids. V lost 5 bases, J lost 2 bases, and 8 bases stayed unmatched. Per germline, CDR1 SGHAT and CDR2 FQNNGV.

This chain uses TRBV28 with TRBJ1-6, with TRBD1 matching over 12 bases. The CDR3 spans 17 residues. After removal of 8 bases from V and 7 bases from J, the junction contained 12 bases not matched to a gene. Germline values: CDR1 MDHEN, CDR2 SYDVKM. CDR3 sequence (DNA): TGTGCCAGCGTTTTGGTTTGGGACAGGGGGCGGAATTCACCCCTCCACTTT. Residues: CASVLVWDRGRNSPLHF.

V gene TRBV9 combines with J gene TRBJ1-2, with 7 bases identical to TRBD1. The V gene end was trimmed by 0 bases and the J gene end by 8 bases; junction bases not matched to a gene: 10. Germline V lookup: CDR1 SGDLS, CDR2 YYNGEE. The CDR3 runs 15 residues. CDR3 DNA: TGTGCCAGCAGCGTAGAGGACAGGCCGATTTGGGGCTACACCTTC. It specifies CASSVEDRPIWGYTF.

The chain employs TRBV25-1 and TRBJ1-4; D is ambiguous. V lost 3 bases, J lost 12 bases, and 17 bases lay in between. The germline V gene encodes CDR1 MGHDK and CDR2 SYGVNS. CDR3 length: 14 residues. The CDR3 DNA follows: TGTGCCAGCAGTGATCCCCCGGGGTGGACGGAACTGTTTTTT. It is translated as CASSDPPGWTELFF.

This sequence joins TRBV9 and TRBJ2-1, with 9 bases that match TRBD2. This CDR3 contains 17 residues. V trimming: 3 bases; J trimming: 0 bases; junction bases outside the gene matches: 7. Germline V gene sequence: CDR1 SGDLS, CDR2 YYNGEE. The CDR3 loop is CASSGRLAGSSYNEQFF. The CDR3 nucleotides are TGTGCCAGCAGCGGCCGTCTAGCGGGGAGCTCCTACAATGAGCAGTTCTTC.

V gene TRBV9 combines with J gene TRBJ1-4; the D gene is possibly TRBD1 (5 bases). The CDR3 covers 17 residues. Germline assignment: CDR1 SGDLS and CDR2 YYNGEE. The ends were cut back, 0 bases at V and 4 bases at J, with 16 bases in the middle. CDR3 DNA: TGTGCCAGCAGCGTAGAAGATGTGGGCGGGGGTAATGAAAAACTGTTTTTT. Amino acid sequence: CASSVEDVGGGNEKLFF.

This chain links TRBV10-3 with TRBJ2-7; perhaps TRBD1 as D (6 bases). The CDR3 has 14 amino acids. V lost 2 bases, J lost 1 base, and 9 bases lay in between. Germline lookup yields CDR1 ENHRY and CDR2 SYGVKD. CDR3 in amino acids: CAISERQESYEQYF. In DNA form, the CDR3 reads TGTGCCATCAGTGAGAGACAGGAGTCCTACGAGCAGTACTTC.

The chain has TRBV15 and TRBJ2-7; 9 nucleotides match TRBD1. Trimming removed 4 bases from V and 7 bases from J; junction bases left unmatched: 8. Germline assignment: CDR1 LNHNV and CDR2 YYDKDF (reference sequence). This CDR3 has 14 residues. The CDR3 bases are TGTGCCACCAGCAACGGAGACAGGGGGGAGGAGCAGTACTTC. Amino acids: CATSNGDRGEEQYF.

This clone was detected a few times. The genes are TRBV4-1 and TRBJ2-2, with D perhaps matching TRBD2 (6 bases). This CDR3 comprises 14 residues. CDR1 is MGHRA, CDR2 YSYEKL, per germline. Trimming removed 4 bases from V and 7 bases from J, with 13 bases in between. The CDR3 bases are TGCGCCAGCAGCCCCTGGAAGGGAGGCGGGGAGCTGTTTTTT. Protein product: CASSPWKGGGELFF.

The rearrangement links TRBV4-1 to TRBJ2-5, with 7 bases aligning to TRBD1. There are 15 residues in the CDR3. V shed 2 bases, J shed 5 bases, and the junction held 8 bases outside the gene matches. The germline gives CDR1 MGHRA, CDR2 YSYEKL. The CDR3 bases are TGCGCCAGCAGCCAAAACACAGGGGAGACGGAGACCCAGTACTTC. Residues: CASSQNTGETETQYF.

The rearrangement uses TRBV27 and TRBJ1-4; D call uncertain. V was shortened by 6 bases and J by 5 bases, with 10 bases between the two germline ends. CDR3 length equals 13 residues. Germline values: CDR1 MNHEY, CDR2 SMNVEV (reference sequence). The CDR3 sequence is CASSFDGNEKLFF. The CDR3 DNA reads as TGTGCCAGCAGCTTTGACGGGAATGAAAAACTGTTTTTT. The full variable domain, its missing parts supplied by reference TRBV27 and TRBJ1-4, is EAQVTQNPRYLITVTGKKLTVTCSQNMNHEYMSWYRQDPGLGLRQIYYSMNVEVTDKGDVPEGYKVSRKEKRNFPLILESPSPNQTSLYFCASSFDGNEKLFFGSGTQLSVL.

This clone was recorded only once. The chain links TRBV5-6 to TRBJ1-3; D call uncertain. Looked up from germline, CDR1 is SGHDT and CDR2 is YYEEEE. V was shortened by 0 bases and J by 0 bases, with 7 bases between the two germline ends. CDR3 length equals 15 residues. This chain's CDR3 is CASSLEWSSGNTIYF. CDR3 nucleotide sequence: TGTGCCAGCAGCTTGGAGTGGAGCTCTGGAAACACCATATATTTT.

V gene TRBV27 combines with J gene TRBJ1-1, with D hard to call. Per the germline V gene, CDR1 is MNHEY and CDR2 is SMNVEV (reference sequence). The CDR3 contains 15 residues. The V end was cut by 4 bases, the J end by 5 bases, with 17 bases between. The CDR3 reads CASSCLLSRSTEAFF. In DNA form, the CDR3 reads TGTGCCAGCAGTTGCCTTCTTAGTAGGAGTACTGAAGCTTTCTTT.

This rearrangement joins TRBV14 to TRBJ1-1; maybe TRBD1 (5 bases). This CDR3 spans 15 amino acids. Per the germline V gene, CDR1 is SGHDN and CDR2 is FVKESK. Trimming took 3 bases from V and 0 from J, leaving 11 bases between them. DNA of the CDR3: TGTGCCAGCAGCCATAGCAAGACAGTGAACACTGAAGCTTTCTTT. This encodes CASSHSKTVNTEAFF.

The chain uses TRBV2 and TRBJ1-1; D might be TRBD1 (6 bases). The germline CDR1 and CDR2 sequences are SNHLY and FYNNEI. V shed 4 bases and J shed 3 bases, with 9 bases lying between them. The CDR3 sequence is 13 residues long. The CDR3 protein is CASSGRTDTEAFF. Here the CDR3 DNA reads TGTGCCAGCAGTGGACGGACAGACACTGAAGCTTTCTTT.

This chain joins TRBV6-1 and TRBJ1-3; TRBD1 aligns across 7 bases. V gave up 7 bases and J gave up 4 bases; unmatched junction bases: 4. The CDR3 is 13 residues long. Germline CDR1 is MNHNS and CDR2 is SASEGT. DNA for the CDR3: TGTGCCAGCACCGCGACAGGGGGAAACACCATATATTTT. It specifies CASTATGGNTIYF.

The V call is TRBV29-1, the J call TRBJ2-1; weak D call: TRBD1 (6 bases). V lost 6 bases to trimming and J lost 5 bases, with 17 bases between them. CDR1 and CDR2 (germline): SQVTM, ANQGSEA. CDR3 length: 14 amino acids. CDR3 nucleotides: TGCAGCGTCCAGGGGCCAGCGGTGAACAATGAGCAGTTCTTC. The encoded protein is CSVQGPAVNNEQFF.

The V call is TRBV15, the J call TRBJ1-1; TRBD1 matches at 7 bases. The CDR3 is 14 residues long. Germline lookup yields CDR1 LNHNV and CDR2 YYDKDF (reference sequence). Trimming at V came to 0 bases and at J to 6 bases, leaving 4 bases not matched to a gene. In DNA form, the CDR3 reads TGTGCCACCAGCAGAGATCTAGGGACAGCTGAAGCTTTCTTT. Translation: CATSRDLGTAEAFF.

The CDR3: CASSLELGRELFF. The CDR3 DNA reads TGTGCCAGCAGCTTAGAATTGGGCAGGGAGCTGTTTTTT. The rearrangement joins TRBV7-8 to TRBJ2-2; D is unclear. V gave up 1 base and J gave up 9 bases, with 9 bases separating them. The CDR3 extends over 13 amino acids. CDR1 and CDR2 from the germline V gene are SGHVS and FQNEAQ.

The chain carries TRBV4-1 and TRBJ1-3, with 7 bases matching TRBD1. V lost 0 bases to trimming and J lost 3 bases; unmatched junction nucleotides: 8. The CDR3 contains 17 residues. Germline V gives CDR1 MGHRA, CDR2 YSYEKL. Written as DNA, the CDR3 is TGCGCCAGCAGCCAAGAACCTGACAGGGTGTTTGGAAACACCATATATTTT. Its translation is CASSQEPDRVFGNTIYF.

The V call is TRBV6-1, the J call TRBJ1-1; D is perhaps TRBD1 (6 bases). The CDR3 totals 15 residues. Trimming shortened V by 2 bases and J by 0 bases, and 10 bases separated the two germline ends. Germline CDR1 is MNHNS and CDR2 is SASEGT. CDR3 loop: CASSEKTGMNTEAFF. CDR3 sequence (DNA): TGTGCCAGCAGTGAAAAGACAGGAATGAACACTGAAGCTTTCTTT.

The V call is TRBV11-2, the J call TRBJ2-7, with 8 bases identical to TRBD2. V lost 2 bases to trimming and J lost 6 bases; unmatched junction nucleotides: 6. The CDR3 length is 14 residues. Germline V gene data show CDR1 as SGHAT and CDR2 as FQNNGV. The CDR3 sequence is CASSLRTSQVEQYF. The CDR3 region has the DNA TGTGCCAGCAGCTTAAGGACTAGCCAAGTCGAGCAGTACTTC.

This chain uses TRBV10-3 with TRBJ1-1; D might be TRBD1 (6 bases). The CDR3 runs 15 residues. Trimming left V 5 bases short and J 4 bases short, with 17 bases between. Germline-derived CDR1 and CDR2 are ENHRY and SYGVKD. In DNA form, the CDR3 reads TGTGCCATCAGTCCCCCCGGGGGGCACGTCACTGAAGCTTTCTTT. Translating it yields CAISPPGGHVTEAFF.

This clone was seen more than once but under ten times. The rearrangement joins TRBV4-2 to TRBJ2-6; D may be TRBD2 (6 bases). The CDR3 loop spans 16 amino acids. The V gene's germline CDR1 is LGHNA and CDR2 YNFKEQ. With 3 bases removed from V and 4 bases from J, the gap between germline ends came to 13 bases. This CDR3 reads CASSQLTSSGANVLTF. CDR3 in DNA: TGTGCCAGCAGCCAGCTCACTAGCTCCGGGGCCAACGTCCTGACTTTC.

This clone was picked up one time. This sequence joins TRBV4-1 and TRBJ2-7, with 12 positions matching TRBD2. The V gene's germline CDR1 is MGHRA and CDR2 YSYEKL. V trimming: 1 base; J trimming: 2 bases; junction bases outside the gene matches: 6. The CDR3 has 17 amino acids. CDR3 protein: CASSQAFLAGGPYEQYF. The DNA for the CDR3 is TGCGCCAGCAGCCAAGCCTTTCTAGCGGGGGGGCCCTACGAGCAGTACTTC.

V usage is TRBV11-2 and J usage is TRBJ2-3; 8 nucleotides match TRBD2. Germline V CDR1 and CDR2: SGHAT, FQNNGV. J lost 4 bases, V lost 5 bases, and 17 bases had no gene match. This CDR3 is built from 18 residues. CDR3 loop: CASSPGLSPGGPPDTQYF. The CDR3 DNA sequence: TGTGCCAGCAGCCCTGGCTTGTCTCCGGGGGGGCCGCCAGATACGCAGTATTTT.

This clone has only one observation. This chain uses TRBV2 with TRBJ2-1, with D possibly matching TRBD2 (6 bases). Germline lookup yields CDR1 SNHLY and CDR2 FYNNEI. Trimming removed 9 bases from V and 0 bases from J, with 18 bases in between. This CDR3 is 16 amino acids long. This CDR3 is CASIPGGRSSYNEQFF. The CDR3 coding sequence is TGTGCCAGTATACCCGGGGGACGGAGCTCCTACAATGAGCAGTTCTTC.